The T cell receptor (beta chain) under discussion was sequenced for a study of T cell responses to AZD1222 COVID-19 vaccine. This CDR3 is 16 amino acids long. The J segment lost 1 base and the V segment lost 4 bases, leaving 9 bases of the junction unmatched. Germline CDR1 and CDR2: SGDLS and YYNGEE. Whole-study findings and limits: Among vaccine-associated CD4 TCRs, coverage spanned spike, with dominance at 160-218 and 743-854. The study found Spike-specific TCR breadth and depth rose after two AZD1222 doses. Repertoires were collected only later (after the peak T cell response had occurred). Clonal diversity was possibly underestimated; the donors were predominantly white British and more often female.

Data came from immunoSEQ multiplex PCR; TCRdb stores just in-frame clones and leaves some out. The sample records fewer than 120,000 clones, about 85% being singletons. Turning to this clone: Its antigen is not known.

The source was peripheral blood, collected on day 0 of AZD1222 vaccination. The clonotype was recovered from an adult in good health. This chain joins TRBV9 and TRBJ2-5; 8 bases line up with TRBD2. The CDR3 bases are TGTGCCAGCAGCTTACAACTAGCGGCGACCCAAGAGACCCAGTACTTC. This codes for CASSLQLAATQETQYF.